These T cell receptor beta chains were read from a single sample in a study of CD8+CD57+ T cells in acquired aplastic anemia. TCRdb re-analysed the reads in MiXCR, keeping a single row per CDR3 protein. The table includes under 200,000 distinct CDR3 sequences, under 55% detected once. Sequenced input: sorted CD4+, CD8+, or CD8+CD57+ T cells (not recorded which) from PBMCs. These receptors originate from a human donor with aplastic anemia. Each CDR3 is given with its conserved first and last residue. The D gene is left open where the match is weak. For some rows the clone size is stated as once, few or many, or as a class when expanded; others skip it.

V: TRBV2; size: NA; D: NA; J: TRBJ1-1; length: 13; DNA: TGTGCCAGCAGTAAACAGGGAGGCACTGAAGCTTTCTTT; CDR3: CASSKQGGTEAFF
V: TRBV19; size: NA; D: TRBD1; J: TRBJ1-3; length: 14; DNA: TGTGCCAGTAGGGGGACAGGGGCTGGAAACACCATATATTTT; CDR3: CASRGTGAGNTIYF
V: TRBV5-1; size: many; D: TRBD1; J: TRBJ1-6; length: 14; DNA: TGCGCCAGCAGTTCCGGGACAGCCTATTCACCCCTCCACTTT; CDR3: CASSSGTAYSPLHF
V: TRBV7-9; size: NA; D: NA; J: TRBJ2-1; length: 12; DNA: TGTGCCAGCAGCTTCGAAGCGAATGAGCAGTTCTTC; CDR3: CASSFEANEQFF
V: TRBV20-1; size: many; D: NA; J: TRBJ2-2; length: 13; DNA: TGCAGTGCTAGAGATCAAGGGCCCGGGGAGCTGTTTTTT; CDR3: CSARDQGPGELFF
V: TRBV14; size: NA; D: TRBD2; J: TRBJ2-1; length: 20; DNA: TGTGCCAGCAGCCAAGATTCCCCTCGACTAGCGGGAGGTTCCTACAATGAGCAGTTCTTC; CDR3: CASSQDSPRLAGGSYNEQFF
V: TRBV12-3/TRBV12-4; size: few; D: TRBD2; J: TRBJ2-3; length: 12; DNA: TGTGCCAGCAGCCCCCGGGGGGGGGGGCAGTATTTT; CDR3: CASSPRGGGQYF
V: TRBV2; size: few; D: TRBD1; J: TRBJ1-1; length: 14; DNA: TGTGCCAGCAGAGGACAGGGGCTTAACACTGAAGCTTTCTTT; CDR3: CASRGQGLNTEAFF
V: TRBV7-3; size: few; D: NA; J: TRBJ1-1; length: 14; DNA: TGTGCCAGCAGCCCCGGACACCAGAACACTGAAGCTTTCTTT; CDR3: CASSPGHQNTEAFF
V: TRBV9; size: NA; D: TRBD1; J: TRBJ1-1; length: 16; DNA: TGTGCCAGCAGCTCGACCCACACAGGGGGGATCACTGAAGCTTTCTTT; CDR3: CASSSTHTGGITEAFF
V: TRBV20-1; size: many; D: TRBD2; J: TRBJ2-1; length: 14; DNA: TGCAGTGCTAGAGTGTTTCAGCGGGAGGGCAAACAGTTCTTC; CDR3: CSARVFQREGKQFF
V: TRBV6-1; size: NA; D: NA; J: TRBJ1-1; length: 13; DNA: TGTGCCAGCAGTGAAGCGCGGAACACTGAAGCTTTCTTT; CDR3: CASSEARNTEAFF
V: TRBV20-1; size: NA; D: NA; J: TRBJ2-5; length: 14; DNA: TGCAGTGCTAGAGTCCTGGGGGCCCAAGAGACCCAGTACTTC; CDR3: CSARVLGAQETQYF
V: TRBV27; size: NA; D: NA; J: TRBJ2-7; length: 14; DNA: TGTGCCAGCAGTTACGGAGGGCCGGGCAACGAGCAGTACTTC; CDR3: CASSYGGPGNEQYF
V: TRBV7-3; size: many; D: TRBD1; J: TRBJ1-2; length: 14; DNA: TGTGCCAGCAGCCGGCCTGAGGGGGCTGGTGGCTACACCTTC; CDR3: CASSRPEGAGGYTF
V: TRBV12-3/TRBV12-4; size: NA; D: TRBD1; J: TRBJ1-2; length: 13; DNA: TGTGCCAGCAGTTTGGGACAGGGTATAGGCTACACCTTC; CDR3: CASSLGQGIGYTF